The TCR beta chain under discussion was sequenced for a study of cytomegalovirus exposure and HLA in healthy donors. Looking at the study overall: HLA-typed donors were the source of some 85 million unique TCRs, which an early data release held.

The PCR employed 60 Vbeta primers together with 13 Jbeta primers. TCRdb's copy holds only in-frame clones and misses some; the assay was immunoSEQ multiplex PCR. The sample consists of more than 90,000 clones, around 77% of them appearing once. Germline-derived CDR1 and CDR2 are SGHNT and YYREEE (reference sequence). The CDR3 runs to 14 residues. J gave up 12 bases and V 4 bases, and 8 bases lay outside the gene matches. The sequencing input was PBMCs. The clonotype comes from a man between 45 and 60 years old in good health and CMV-seropositive. This sequence joins TRBV5-4 and TRBJ2-5; 14 bases line up with TRBD2. In nucleotides, the CDR3 is TGTGCCAGCAGCGACAGGGGACTAGCGGGGGCAGAGTACTTC. It encodes CASSDRGLAGAEYF.